This T cell receptor beta chain was identified during a study of T cells in Graves' hyperthyroidism and ophthalmopathy (dated by TCRdb to the late 2010s). Looking at the study overall: Peripheral blood was sampled at the time of initial diagnosis, prior to any treatment. To identify TCR V-J signatures that set the groups apart, the researchers used a discovery cohort of roughly 100 patients, made up of roughly 45 with Graves' ophthalmopathy and 55 to 65 with stable Graves' hyperthyroidism. An independent validation cohort of under 20 hyperthyroidism patients and 17 patients who later progressed to ophthalmopathy tested prospective prediction of ophthalmopathy. For training and testing, the 100 or so patients in the discovery cohort were randomly divided in a 7:3 ratio. The study also compared thyroid tissue and blood T-cell repertoires from five or six Graves' hyperthyroidism patients. After sampling, hyperthyroidism patients received methimazole starting at 30 mg daily, and ophthalmopathy patients received high-dose intravenous methylprednisolone. TCR Vbeta CDR3 sequencing of around 130 peripheral blood samples (about 45 ophthalmopathy, 75 hyperthyroidism and approximately 17 progressor patients) is reported in the paper.

The V end gives up 6 bases and the J end 4 bases, leaving 2 bases in the junction not matched to a gene. CDR1 MDHEN and CDR2 SYDVKM are derived from the germline V gene. The CDR3 spans 12 residues, from the cysteine through the phenylalanine. Only the CDR3 portion is preserved as DNA: 36 bases, with reading frame beginning at the first base. The study at large found these results: In validation, the model predicted progression to ophthalmopathy with approximately 69% sensitivity and approximately 74% specificity, a median of around six months before onset. Most expanded thyroid clonotypes (frequency above 0.001) were also detected in blood, a finding suggesting that blood repertoires may reflect thyroid immune responses. No statistical method was used to fix the sample size in advance, and group allocation was not hidden from the investigators. Ophthalmopathy was separated from stable hyperthyroidism by a 13 V-J signature model, with around 90% sensitivity and about 84% specificity obtained in cross-validation and 80%/75% obtained in testing.

This clonotype came up a few times. Its antigen has not been determined. Qualities for individual bases were not recorded, and no much larger clone is one base off. TCR beta CDR3 regions were amplified from RNA transcripts. The TCR CDR3 was subjected to a first round of RT-PCR using the HTBI primer set and the Qiagen OneStep RT-PCR kit. Libraries were constructed in a second round of multiplex PCR, after which size selection and purification were carried out. Sequencing of the libraries was done on an Illumina HiSeq2000 using paired-end 100 bp reads. Per the original workflow: Raw data were processed with SOAPnuke, discarding reads with adapters, uncalled bases, mean Phred below 15, or no exact constant-primer or identifier match. COPE v1.2.5 was used to merge the high-quality paired reads, and each unique nucleotide sequence was defined as a clonotype. Clonotypes were aligned to IMGT TRBV, TRBD and TRBJ reference segments using MiTCR v1.1. Only V-J combinations with frequency above 0.0001, covering 99% to 99.2% of repertoires, were analysed. The TCS score was defined as F50 (clonal expansion) divided by E x V (chaos), with BLOSUM62-based TCRdist calculated between CDR3 peptides within each V-J. Welch's t-statistics and random forest reduced approximately 520 V-J features to 13, which were used in a naive Bayes classifier (R e1071). The similarity between thyroid and blood repertoires was quantified using the Morisita-Horn index. Starting from the raw public reads, TCRdb applied fastp trimming at Q25, assembled clones with MiXCR and retained in-frame beta chains. Each record represents a unique CDR3 protein, reported with the most common genes and DNA among its rows. These V and J calls derive from TCRdb rather than the authors' analysis. The sample contains around 700,000 distinct CDR3 sequences, 35% of them found a single time. The top ten hold around 30% of the sample.

A patient counted as having stable Graves' hyperthyroidism if no progression to ophthalmopathy occurred over 18 months of follow-up. The hyperthyroidism patients were between 18 and 65 years old and newly diagnosed, with a disease duration of less than 2 months. Patients with uncontrolled infections, other autoimmune diseases, pregnancy or lactation were excluded. Clinical symptoms, serum thyroxine and TRAb, thyroid ultrasound, and orbital computed tomography formed the basis for the diagnoses. PBMCs were isolated from around 10 ml of fresh peripheral blood by Ficoll-Paque density gradient centrifugation. Total RNA was extracted using Trizol reagent, and RNA quality was assessed on an Agilent 2100 Bioanalyzer.

Sequencing was performed on blood. This TCR came from a woman between 40 and 55 years old with Graves' hyperthyroidism. The chain employs TRBV28 and TRBJ1-1; TRBD1 matches 7 bases in the middle. The CDR3 reads as follows: CASRSGGTEAFF. The DNA sequence is given as TGTGCCAGCAGATCAGGGGGCACTGAAGCTTTCTTT.